The present T cell receptor (beta chain) was sequenced within a study of T cell clonality in common variable immunodeficiency. Study findings and constraints: Links between repertoire features and CVID complications were heterogeneity-limited. Shared TCRbeta clones were fewer between CVID subjects than controls. In common variable immunodeficiency, TCR beta chains reportedly carried fewer deletions and N-nucleotide insertions.

Repertoires were generated with immunoSEQ multiplex PCR, while TCRdb's copy carries only in-frame clones and drops some. This table holds around 19,000 clones with no singletons; the top ten claim approximately 2.6%. Each donor provided roughly 4.5 to 8.5 ml of heparinized whole blood. The germline gives CDR1 MRHNA, CDR2 SNTAGT. V lost 6 bases to trimming and J lost 8 bases; unmatched junction nucleotides: 9. This CDR3 contains 15 residues. A note on this clone: The antigen is undetermined. The CDR3 end lies 3 residues beyond the end of the read and is filled in from the germline J gene.

The clonotype was recovered from a human donor with common variable immunodeficiency. Sequencing was carried out using peripheral blood mononuclear cells. The rearrangement uses TRBV6-4 and TRBJ2-1; 11 bases line up with TRBD2. The sequenced part of the CDR3 DNA is TGTGCCAGCAGCCAGACTAGCGGGACGGTTTATGAG. Residues: CASSQTSGTVYE. The whole CDR3 sequence reads CASSQTSGTVYEQFF.